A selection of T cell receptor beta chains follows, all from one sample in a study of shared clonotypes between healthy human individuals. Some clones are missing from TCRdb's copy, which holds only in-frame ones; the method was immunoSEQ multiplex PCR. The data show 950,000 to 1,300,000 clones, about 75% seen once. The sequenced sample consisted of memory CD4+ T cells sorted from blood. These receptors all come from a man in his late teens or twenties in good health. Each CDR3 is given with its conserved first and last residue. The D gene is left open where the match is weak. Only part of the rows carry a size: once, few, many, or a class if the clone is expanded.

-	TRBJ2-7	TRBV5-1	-	CASSWAATYEQYF	TGCGCCAGCAGCTGGGCGGCCACCTACGAGCAGTACTTC
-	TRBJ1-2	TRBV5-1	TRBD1	CASSLDSGGAAGYTF	TGCGCCAGCAGCTTGGATTCAGGGGGCGCCGCTGGCTACACCTTC
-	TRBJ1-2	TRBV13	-	CASSRYMVPHGGYTF	TGTGCCAGCAGCCGATACATGGTCCCACACGGTGGCTACACCTTC
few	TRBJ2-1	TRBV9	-	CASSVDRLSHEQFF	TGTGCCAGCAGCGTAGACCGTCTATCCCATGAGCAGTTCTTC
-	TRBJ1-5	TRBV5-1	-	CASSPGVDQPQHF	TGCGCCAGCAGCCCAGGGGTGGACCAGCCCCAGCATTTT
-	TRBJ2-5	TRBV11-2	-	CASSPGLRETQYF	TGTGCCAGCAGTCCGGGATTGCGGGAGACCCAGTACTTC
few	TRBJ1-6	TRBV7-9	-	CASSPPGIGNSPLHF	TGTGCCAGCAGCCCCCCAGGGATAGGCAATTCACCCCTCCACTTT
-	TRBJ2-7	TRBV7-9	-	CASSLSGGNEQYF	TGTGCCAGCAGCTTATCGGGTGGGAACGAGCAGTACTTC
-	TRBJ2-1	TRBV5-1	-	CASTYRDGNEQFF	TGCGCCAGCACATACAGGGATGGGAATGAGCAGTTCTTC
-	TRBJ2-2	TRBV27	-	CASSLNRGPNTGELFF	TGTGCCAGCAGTTTAAATAGGGGCCCGAACACCGGGGAGCTGTTTTTT
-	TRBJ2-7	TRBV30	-	CAWNRLATGEQYF	TGTGCCTGGAATAGGCTAGCGACGGGGGAGCAGTACTTC
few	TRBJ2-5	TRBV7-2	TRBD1	CASSKNRGAYQETQYF	TGTGCCAGCAGCAAAAACAGGGGGGCGTATCAAGAGACCCAGTACTTC
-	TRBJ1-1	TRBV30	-	CAWRGEYTEAFF	TGTGCCTGGAGGGGGGAGTACACTGAAGCTTTCTTT
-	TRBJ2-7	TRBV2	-	CASSGSLSYEQYF	TGTGCCAGCAGTGGATCCTTATCCTACGAGCAGTACTTC
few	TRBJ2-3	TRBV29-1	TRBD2	CSVGLAGGLRGTDTQYF	TGCAGCGTCGGACTAGCGGGAGGGTTGAGGGGCACAGATACGCAGTATTTT
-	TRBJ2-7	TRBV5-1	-	CASSPGPSSYEQYF	TGCGCCAGCAGCCCCGGGCCGAGCTCCTACGAGCAGTACTTC
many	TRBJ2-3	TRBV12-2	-	CASPSCRTGGEHTQYF	TGTGCAAGTCCCTCCTGCCGGACAGGAGGGGAGCATACGCAGTATTTT
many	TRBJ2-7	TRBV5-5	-	CASSIQQVSYEQYF	TGTGCCAGCAGCATACAGCAGGTCTCCTACGAGCAGTACTTC
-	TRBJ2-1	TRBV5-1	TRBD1	CASSSHGTGGNNEQFF	TGCGCCAGCAGCTCGCACGGGACAGGGGGTAACAATGAGCAGTTCTTC
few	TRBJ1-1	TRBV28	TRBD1	CASRLFRGTGAEAFF	TGTGCCAGCAGGCTGTTTCGGGGGACAGGGGCTGAAGCTTTCTTT
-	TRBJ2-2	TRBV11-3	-	CASSHTPGGELFF	TGTGCCAGCAGCCATACCCCGGGAGGGGAGCTGTTTTTT
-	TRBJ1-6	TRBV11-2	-	CASSPRAGSPLHF	TGTGCCAGCAGCCCCCGGGCAGGTTCACCCCTCCACTTT
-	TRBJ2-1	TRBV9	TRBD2	CASSLGGVTFNREQFF	TGTGCCAGCAGCCTTGGGGGGGTCACCTTCAATCGTGAGCAGTTCTTC
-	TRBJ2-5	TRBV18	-	CASSPPVKQETQYF	TGTGCCAGCTCACCACCGGTTAAACAAGAGACCCAGTACTTC
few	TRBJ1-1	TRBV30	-	CAWSVRNLEAFF	TGTGCCTGGAGTGTAAGGAACCTTGAAGCTTTCTTT
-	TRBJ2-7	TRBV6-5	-	CASRRQGGEQYF	TGTGCCAGCAGGAGACAGGGAGGCGAGCAGTACTTC